Listed below are T cell receptor beta chains from one sample, sequenced in a study of T-cell memory formation after mild COVID-19. TCRdb reprocessed the 5' RACE reads via MiXCR and lists one record per CDR3 protein. The repertoire has 250,000 to 350,000 distinct CDR3 sequences, under 20% of them found once; the top ten carry roughly 24%. Material for sequencing was PBMCs or a T cell subset sorted from them (not recorded which). The receptors were gathered from a man between 18 and 29 years old who had mild COVID-19 (a few samples of this study predate the infection). Cell type and time point are not known. CDR3s include the opening cysteine and the closing phenylalanine or tryptophan. A D gene is named only where the DNA matches it firmly. Clone size is given for some rows only: seen once, a few or many times, or a class if the clone is expanded.

cdr3_aa	cdr3_nt	d_call	v_call	j_call	clone_size
CASRGGQGHEQYF	TGTGCCAGCAGGGGAGGACAGGGACACGAGCAGTACTTC	TRBD1	TRBV12-3/TRBV12-4	TRBJ2-7	.
CASSLGVGSTGGQNEQFF	TGTGCCAGCAGCTTAGGGGTAGGCAGTACAGGGGGCCAAAATGAGCAGTTCTTC	TRBD1	TRBV7-6	TRBJ2-1	.
CASSLGQVNTEAFF	TGTGCCAGCAGCTTGGGACAGGTGAACACTGAAGCTTTCTTT	.	TRBV5-6	TRBJ1-1	few
CATSREQGSFSNQPQHF	TGTGCCACCAGCAGAGAACAGGGGTCTTTTAGCAATCAGCCCCAGCATTTT	TRBD1	TRBV15	TRBJ1-5	few
CASSPQDRDNEQFF	TGTGCCAGCTCCCCCCAGGACAGGGACAATGAGCAGTTCTTC	TRBD1	TRBV18	TRBJ2-1	.
CASSSGAGTGELFF	TGTGCCAGCAGCTCAGGGGCGGGGACCGGGGAGCTGTTTTTT	.	TRBV7-9	TRBJ2-2	.
CASSRTGSNTGELFF	TGTGCCAGCAGCCGGACAGGGAGTAACACCGGGGAGCTGTTTTTT	TRBD1	TRBV11-2	TRBJ2-2	few
CASSAPPNDRGANVLTF	TGTGCCAGCAGCGCACCCCCCAACGATAGGGGGGCCAACGTCCTGACTTTC	.	TRBV7-9	TRBJ2-6	few
CASSLGGQGLKKHGYTF	TGTGCCAGCAGCTTAGGGGGACAGGGGTTAAAGAAGCATGGCTACACCTTC	TRBD1	TRBV7-2	TRBJ1-2	.
CASSSPTGTGNEQFF	TGTGCCAGCAGCTCACCGACAGGGACGGGGAATGAGCAGTTCTTC	TRBD1	TRBV5-5	TRBJ2-1	.
CASRKGHRGTEAFF	TGTGCCAGCAGGAAGGGCCACAGGGGCACTGAAGCTTTCTTT	TRBD1	TRBV12-3/TRBV12-4	TRBJ1-1	few
CASTSGQGHTGELFF	TGTGCCAGCACCTCCGGACAGGGGCACACCGGGGAGCTGTTTTTT	TRBD1	TRBV27	TRBJ2-2	many
CASSQADSRIEQFF	TGTGCCAGCAGCCAAGCGGACTCGCGGATTGAGCAGTTCTTC	.	TRBV3-1	TRBJ2-1	few
CASSLVTGYLSTGELFF	TGTGCCAGCAGCTTAGTGACGGGATACCTAAGTACCGGGGAGCTGTTTTTT	.	TRBV7-9	TRBJ2-2	few
CSARTGGTGTGELFF	TGCAGTGCTCGAACCGGCGGGACAGGGACCGGGGAGCTGTTTTTT	TRBD1	TRBV20-1	TRBJ2-2	few
CRVRWGSSYNEQFF	TGCAGGGTCCGATGGGGTAGCTCCTACAATGAGCAGTTCTTC	.	TRBV20-1	TRBJ2-1	many
CASSASYNEQFF	TGTGCCAGCAGCGCTAGTTACAATGAGCAGTTCTTC	.	TRBV9	TRBJ2-1	.
CASAGTSVHEQYF	TGTGCCAGCGCCGGGACTAGCGTCCACGAGCAGTACTTC	TRBD2	TRBV19	TRBJ2-7	.
CASSSSQNTEAFF	TGTGCCAGCAGCTCCTCTCAGAACACTGAAGCTTTCTTT	.	TRBV7-3	TRBJ1-1	few
CASSFMGGNQPQHF	TGTGCCAGCAGTTTTATGGGAGGTAATCAGCCCCAGCATTTT	.	TRBV12-3/TRBV12-4	TRBJ1-5	few
CASSLRGSGANVLTF	TGTGCCAGCAGTTTGAGGGGCTCTGGGGCCAACGTCCTGACTTTC	.	TRBV12-3/TRBV12-4	TRBJ2-6	many
CASSYMRETQYF	TGTGCCAGCAGTTACATGAGAGAGACCCAGTACTTC	.	TRBV6-2/TRBV6-3	TRBJ2-5	.